What follows is one T cell receptor beta chain and its context. This clone was counted a few times. It has no known antigen specificity. Per-nucleotide qualities are absent, and no much larger clonotype sits a single base away. TCRbeta CDR3 regions were amplified from genomic DNA using the immunoSEQ Assay, a bias-controlled multiplex PCR. On the authors' methods: The number of nucleated cells in each sample was estimated by amplification of reference gene primers within the assay. To quantify the absolute abundance of each unique TCRbeta CDR3 rearrangement, sequence reads were collapsed and filtered. For each sample, productive Simpson clonality was calculated as the square root of Simpson's diversity index across productive rearrangements. TCRdb obtained this table from immuneACCESS and retained in-frame rearrangements with V and J assigned. These tables miss some clones; where compared with another copy, unresolved V genes account for less than half of the shortfall, and the remainder is unexplained. D and trimming were read from the DNA, whereas the V and J calls and clone size are those reported in that table. This sample has about 270,000 clones in its table, and approximately 89% of those were observed once. The biggest ten clones account for around 2.8% of the sample.

These data come from a study of blood T cell repertoires in COVID-19 (dated by TCRdb to the early 2020s). With regard to the full study: Samples covering the acute and convalescent phases of COVID-19 were provided by collaborators in the United States, Italy and Spain. Deeply sampled blood TCRbeta repertoires from subjects exposed to, actively infected with, or recovered from COVID-19 were included in the dataset. Samples were obtained from the ongoing ImmuneRACE study (first 160 participants) and from 1,254 subjects provided by 6 global collaborators. Nearly every sample came with metadata listing a de-identified subject ID, COVID-19 status, age in years and sex. The material from the prospective study consisted of cDNA or gDNA derived from T cells, B-cell-depleted T cells, or PBMCs. Where available, HLA class I and class II types were taken from metadata supplied by the sample provider and were not determined by assay-based typing. The repertoires were released in a freely available public database intended as a resource for research on the immune response to SARS-CoV-2.

Overall results and qualifications from the work: How much clinical and demographic metadata was included differed by source and by participant, and the metadata was provided uncurated.

Participants in the prospective study were aged roughly 18 to 100 years, lived in some 24 United States geographic areas, and enrolled through a virtual design. In the prospective study, cohorts were assigned on the basis of participant-reported clinical history obtained from a screening survey and a study questionnaire. Exposed participants were defined as having been in contact with someone with a PCR-confirmed or clinician-diagnosed COVID-19 case within 2 weeks of study entry. In the prospective study, mobile phlebotomists collected whole blood, serum and a nasopharyngeal or oropharyngeal swab from each participant. Participants in the prospective study had the option to provide additional blood draws and questionnaires over an approximately 2-month period. Prospective study blood samples were shipped either frozen or at room temperature before DNA extraction. The TCR originated in a middle-aged man who had been exposed to COVID-19. Input material: PBMCs or T cells enriched from blood (not recorded which).

The DNA reads as follows: TGTGCCAGCATGAGGGTCAGCTCCTACGAGCAGTACTTC. Translated, it reads CASMRVSSYEQYF. This chain joins TRBV2 to TRBJ2-7; TRBD2 is a possible D gene, resting on 5 matching bases. V is pared back by 7 bases and J by 0 bases, with 10 bases lying between the germline termini. The CDR3, cysteine through phenylalanine, is 13 amino acids long. Just CDR3 DNA is preserved here, 39 bases in frame from base 1. Reading the germline V gene gives CDR1 SNHLY and CDR2 FYNNEI.